This TCR beta chain comes out of a study of T cells in Graves' hyperthyroidism and ophthalmopathy. CDR3 size: 15 residues. V shed 2 bases and J 4 bases; nucleotides not matched to a gene: 8. Germline V gene lookup returns CDR1 PRHDT and CDR2 FYEKMQ (reference sequence). Regions amplified from RNA transcripts were the TCR beta CDR3 regions. In the first-round RT-PCR of the TCR CDR3, the HTBI primer set was used. TCRdb analysed the multiplex PCR reads with MiXCR anew, one entry per CDR3 protein. The sample includes roughly 240,000 distinct CDR3 sequences, over 20% of them seen just once. The clonotype comes from a woman in her thirties or forties with Graves' ophthalmopathy. The chain is built from TRBV13 and TRBJ2-7, with 7 nucleotides matching TRBD1. Sequencing input: blood. The CDR3 reads CASSLTGTERYEQYF. In DNA, the CDR3 is TGTGCCAGCAGCTTAACGGGGACAGAGAGATACGAGCAGTACTTC.